This TCR beta chain derives from a study of T cells after yellow fever vaccination (dated by TCRdb to about 2019). Regarding the study in general: The SMART-Seq v4 Ultra Low Input RNA kit was used to prepare libraries from fractions with low cell numbers. To track T-cell clones before and after primary and booster YFV17D yellow fever vaccination, bulk TCR alpha and beta repertoires were sequenced longitudinally. Two healthy male donors, one aged 18 to 29 and one aged 30 to 40 years, were included in the cohort. Blood samples were taken at several timepoints before and after primary and secondary immunization, and bulk PBMC replicates and cell subsets were isolated.

In its sample, this clonotype was seen a few times. Its antigen remains unidentified. No base qualities exist here, and no much larger clone lies one base off it. Looking up the germline V gene (reference sequence) yields CDR1 GTSNPN and CDR2 SVGIG. Clipping removes 0 bases from V and 6 bases from J, with 1 as the unmatched junction base count. From the cysteine through the phenylalanine, the CDR3 covers 12 amino acids. Solely the CDR3 DNA is kept, with 36 bases framed from the first base. The full study reports these points: Computational filtering was needed because FACS-sorted repertoires could contain abundant contaminating clonotypes from the bulk population. The secondary T-cell response was weaker than the primary response but faster, peaking on day 5 instead of day 15. Because only a couple of donors were included in the study, the extent to which the findings can be generalized is limited. A small fraction of clonotypes showed up in both the CD4 and CD8 compartments, probably as a result of convergent recombination. After the booster, most of the clones that had expanded following primary vaccination were detected again (roughly 96% of CD4 and more than 85% of CD8), which suggests that memory was broadly maintained.

What this sample's treatment or condition label stands for: live attenuated yellow fever vaccine strain. At each blood-draw timepoint, two biological replicates of bulk PBMCs were obtained. PBMCs were isolated from peripheral blood using a standard Ficoll-Paque protocol. RNA was extracted with TriZol from bulk PBMCs, CD4 and CD8 fractions, and dextramer-positive and dextramer-negative fractions. TCR cDNA was synthesized by 5'RACE template switching, through which a universal primer site and unique molecular identifiers were introduced. Priming for cDNA synthesis came from both the TCR alpha and TCR beta constant segments. Libraries were amplified in two PCR steps, with sample barcodes and sequencing adapters added in the second step. Sequencing of the libraries was done on either Illumina HiSeq 2500 (2x100 bp) or NovaSeq (2x150 bp). The paper's processing steps were these. MIGEC was used to demultiplex reads and collapse the reads into UMI consensus sequences, and MiXCR was used for V(D)J alignment. Using edgeR on replicate PBMC samples, clonotypes were called vaccine-responding if FDR was below 0.01 and the log2 fold change was above 5 up to day 15. Each bulk clonotype was labeled CD4 or CD8 based on which sequenced repertoire, CD4 or CD8, contained the clonotype at higher abundance. The public reads were reprocessed in TCRdb via fastp at Q25 and MiXCR, keeping in-frame beta chains. Duplicate CDR3 protein sequences are folded into a single record with the most common DNA and genes. The V and J calls come from TCRdb's annotation, not from the publication. The table for this sample lists some 320,000 distinct CDR3 sequences; 8.7% of them were counted only once. The ten top clones hold 18% of the sample.

Source: PBMCs, taken on the day of the first yellow fever vaccination. This TCR was recovered from a man younger than 35 who received the YFV17D yellow fever vaccine. Recombination linked TRBV30 to TRBJ2-7, with 8 central nucleotides matching TRBD1. The CDR3 here reads CAWSVQGGEQYF. The nucleotide sequence is given as TGTGCCTGGAGTGTACAGGGGGGCGAGCAGTACTTC.